This TCR beta chain was profiled in a study of cytomegalovirus exposure and HLA in healthy donors. Whole-study results and caveats: When a later analysis compared HLA-associated TCR beta chains with equally common others, the HLA-associated chains turned out to be more clonally expanded and to have lower generation probabilities.

With V trimmed by 2 bases and J by 5 bases, 3 bases remained unmatched. This CDR3 is built from 15 residues. Germline lookup yields CDR1 SGHDT and CDR2 YYEEEE. For this clone: The antigen remains unidentified.

Primers: 60 Vbeta forward and 13 Jbeta reverse. Only in-frame clones appear in the TCRdb table, and some are missing; sequencing was by immunoSEQ multiplex PCR. Of some 170,000 clones listed, roughly 82% are singletons. The sequence was collected from a man in his fifties in good health and CMV-seropositive. Specimen: PBMCs. The J gene is TRBJ2-5, the V gene TRBV5-6, with 13 bases fitting TRBD2. Here the CDR3 reads CASSLTSGGVETQYF. The CDR3 bases are TGTGCCAGCAGCTTAACTAGCGGGGGGGTTGAGACCCAGTACTTC.